Listed here are 26 T cell receptor beta chains from one sample, sequenced in a study of shared T cell receptors in the human thymus. Produced via immunoSEQ multiplex PCR; TCRdb's table is partial and in-frame only. The data contain more than 550,000 clones, approximately 85% of them singletons. These data were also reused for a study on human thymus T cells.

Sequenced input: thymocytes. The receptors were sampled from a girl under three years old with a congenital heart defect.

The chain is built from TRBV7-9 and TRBJ1-1, with D uncertain. The CDR3 contains 15 residues. Germline V gene data show CDR1 as SEHNR and CDR2 as FQNEAQ (reference sequence). Trimming left V 5 bases short and J 8 bases short, with 21 bases between. The CDR3 region is CASSPALGEGPEAFF. CDR3 DNA: TGTGCCAGCAGCCCCGCACTCGGGGAGGGTCCCGAAGCTTTCTTT. The variable domain in full, completed from reference TRBV7-9 and TRBJ1-1, reads DTGVSQNPRHKITKRGQNVTFRCDPISEHNRLYWYRQTLGQGPEFLTYFQNEAQLEKSRLLSDRFSAERPKGSFSTLEIQRTEQGDSAMYLCASSPALGEGPEAFFGQGTRLTVV.

To note about this clone: Within the sample, other DNA sequences also encode this same CDR3. V is TRBV20-1 and J is TRBJ1-1; D uncertain. The CDR3 runs 11 residues. The germline CDR1 and CDR2 sequences are DFQATT and SNEGSKA (reference sequence). Trimming left V 3 bases short and J 5 bases short, with 7 bases between. CDR3: CSASLATEAFF. CDR3 DNA sequence: TGCAGTGCTAGCCTGGCAACTGAAGCTTTCTTT.

The chain links TRBV6-6 to TRBJ2-1, with TRBD1 matching 8 bases. Germline assignment: CDR1 MNHNY and CDR2 SVGAGI (reference sequence). The CDR3 spans 16 residues. With 2 bases clipped from V and 7 bases from J, the junction kept 10 bases outside the gene matches. The CDR3 sequence is CASSYAGGQGGNEQFF. CDR3 nucleotide sequence: TGTGCCAGCAGTTACGCCGGCGGACAGGGTGGGAATGAGCAGTTCTTC.

This clone was recorded a few times. The rearrangement uses TRBV27 and TRBJ2-2; 7 bases line up with TRBD1. The CDR3 runs to 16 residues. J was trimmed by 1 base and V by 2 bases; bases with no gene match: 4. Germline V lookup: CDR1 MNHEY, CDR2 SMNVEV (reference sequence). For the CDR3, the DNA is TGTGCCAGCAGTTTAGACAGGGATTTGAACACCGGGGAGCTGTTTTTT. It yields the protein CASSLDRDLNTGELFF.

This clone was counted once. V gene TRBV6-5 combines with J gene TRBJ1-1, with no clear D. CDR1 and CDR2 (germline): MNHEY, SVGAGI. CDR3 size: 12 residues. V was cut by 6 bases and J by 5 bases, with 10 bases left in between. CDR3 protein: CASSTAKTEAFF. CDR3 nucleotide sequence: TGTGCCAGCAGCACCGCTAAGACTGAAGCTTTCTTT.

This chain connects TRBV6-1 to TRBJ2-7; tentatively, D is TRBD1 (5 bases). The CDR3 totals 14 residues. The ends were cut back, 6 bases at V and 2 bases at J, with 14 bases in the middle. Germline CDR1 MNHNS, CDR2 SASEGT. The CDR3 reads CASSPRALPYEQYF. DNA for the CDR3: TGTGCCAGCAGCCCCAGGGCGCTACCCTACGAGCAGTACTTC.

The rearrangement uses TRBV5-5 and TRBJ1-1; possibly TRBD1 for D (5 bases). Germline-derived CDR1 and CDR2 are SGHKS and YYEKEE (reference sequence). The CDR3 is 13 residues long. V dropped 0 bases and J dropped 3 bases, with 6 bases sitting between them. The CDR3 region is CASSLGGDTEAFF. The CDR3 nucleotides are TGTGCCAGCAGCTTGGGGGGGGACACTGAAGCTTTCTTT.

The chain couples TRBV6-1 to TRBJ2-7; D is perhaps TRBD2 (6 bases). Trimming stripped 6 bases from V and 0 bases from J, with 9 bases between. The CDR3 runs to 13 residues. Germline V gene sequence: CDR1 MNHNS, CDR2 SASEGT. Here the CDR3 DNA reads TGTGCCAGCAGCGGGGGAAGCTCCTACGAGCAGTACTTC. It translates to CASSGGSSYEQYF.

The chain is built from TRBV28 and TRBJ2-6; a weak D match, TRBD2 (5 bases). V was trimmed by 1 base and J by 0 bases, leaving 28 bases between them. CDR1 and CDR2 (germline): MDHEN, SYDVKM. The CDR3 has 23 residues. The DNA of the CDR3 is TGTGCCAGCAGTTTATTGCGGGCGGCTAGTCGAATCATAAAACGCTCTGGGGCCAACGTCCTGACTTTC. Translating it yields CASSLLRAASRIIKRSGANVLTF.

The chain employs TRBV9 and TRBJ1-2, with a possible D match to TRBD1 (6 bases). Looked up from germline, CDR1 is SGDLS and CDR2 is YYNGEE. Trimming shortened V by 4 bases and J by 5 bases, and 15 bases separated the two germline ends. This CDR3 region has 14 residues. As DNA, the CDR3 is TGTGCCAGCAGCCCCCAGGGGACCGGTTATGGCTACACCTTC. Translation gives CASSPQGTGYGYTF.

The chain has TRBV19 and TRBJ2-5; 9 bases agree with TRBD1. In germline, CDR1 is LNHDA, CDR2 SQIVND (reference sequence). CDR3 length: 16 amino acids. The ends lost 7 bases at V and 0 bases at J; junction bases unmatched: 9. The CDR3 is CASTPHGTGHQETQYF. For the CDR3, the DNA is TGTGCCAGTACTCCCCATGGGACAGGGCACCAAGAGACCCAGTACTTC.

The J gene is TRBJ1-5, the V gene TRBV7-8; 7 positions agree with TRBD1. The CDR3 has 20 residues. Germline-derived CDR1 and CDR2 are SGHVS and FQNEAQ. J gave up 0 bases and V 2 bases, and 16 bases lay outside the gene matches. In nucleotides, the CDR3 is TGTGCCAGCAGCTTACTGGGTGGGACAGAGATTACCTATAGCAATCAGCCCCAGCATTTT. It is translated as CASSLLGGTEITYSNQPQHF.

This clone has just a few counts. This chain connects TRBV10-3 to TRBJ2-1; 8 bases are shared with TRBD2. The CDR3 extends over 16 amino acids. The trim removed 4 bases at V and 4 bases at J, leaving 9 bases unmatched. Germline lookup yields CDR1 ENHRY and CDR2 SYGVKD. Here the CDR3 DNA reads TGTGCCATCAGTGGGGGAGCGGGGGCTACATACAATGAGCAGTTCTTC. Its protein is CAISGGAGATYNEQFF.

This chain connects TRBV19 to TRBJ2-1; 9 nucleotides agree with TRBD1. Per germline, CDR1 LNHDA and CDR2 SQIVND (reference sequence). The CDR3 is made up of 15 amino acids. V lost 5 bases, J lost 3 bases, and 5 bases stayed unmatched. The CDR3 spells CASSSRGQGYNEQFF. CDR3 nucleotide sequence: TGTGCCAGTAGTTCGCGGGGACAGGGCTACAATGAGCAGTTCTTC.

The chain employs TRBV6-1 and TRBJ1-1; the match to TRBD1 covers 7 bases. Germline assignment: CDR1 MNHNS and CDR2 SASEGT. J lost 1 base, V lost 7 bases, and 9 bases had no gene match. CDR3 length equals 15 residues. The CDR3 sequence: CASTRPRTGNTEAFF. The CDR3 DNA reads TGTGCCAGCACCCGACCCCGGACAGGGAACACTGAAGCTTTCTTT.

This clone was found once. The gene calls are TRBV4-3 and TRBJ2-5; a weak D match, TRBD2 (7 bases). Germline assignment: CDR1 LGHNA and CDR2 YSLEER. This CDR3 contains 15 residues. With 4 bases removed from V and 5 bases from J, the gap between germline ends came to 17 bases. Here the CDR3 DNA reads TGCGCCAGCAGCCCAGGGGTGGGGGGGCTGGAGACCCAGTACTTC. It codes for CASSPGVGGLETQYF.

The chain carries TRBV4-2 and TRBJ1-2, with 9 bases matching TRBD1. Germline CDR1 and CDR2: LGHNA and YNFKEQ. This CDR3 is 15 amino acids long. V dropped 2 bases and J dropped 5; count of bases not matched to a gene: 6. CDR3 residues: CASSQIPGQGYGYTF. The CDR3 DNA follows: TGTGCCAGCAGCCAAATACCGGGACAGGGTTATGGCTACACCTTC.

This chain links TRBV15 with TRBJ2-2; D possibly corresponds to TRBD1 (5 bases). This CDR3 is 18 amino acids long. V was clipped by 3 bases and J by 7 bases, with 24 bases between them. Germline V lookup: CDR1 LNHNV, CDR2 YYDKDF (reference sequence). CDR3 residues: CATSRARQQKLQRGELFF. The CDR3, as DNA: TGTGCCACCAGCAGGGCTAGACAGCAGAAACTACAGCGCGGGGAGCTGTTTTTT.

J is TRBJ2-1 and V is TRBV5-4; D is undetermined. The germline V gene has CDR1 SGHNT and CDR2 YYREEE (reference sequence). The CDR3 has 16 amino acids. V lost 3 bases and J 0 bases, leaving 13 bases between the germline ends. The CDR3 sequence: CASSSLWNSSYNEQFF. DNA of the CDR3: TGTGCCAGCAGCTCCCTGTGGAACAGCTCCTACAATGAGCAGTTCTTC.

The chain carries TRBV9 and TRBJ2-1; 11 bases match TRBD2. The germline gives CDR1 SGDLS, CDR2 YYNGEE. Trimming at V came to 4 bases and at J to 10 bases, leaving 13 bases not matched to a gene. This CDR3 contains 16 residues. CDR3 DNA sequence: TGTGCCAGCAGCCCACCACCCACTAGCGGGGGACGGGAGCAGTTCTTC. This sequence encodes CASSPPPTSGGREQFF.

The chain couples TRBV28 to TRBJ1-3; 8 bases line up with TRBD1. CDR1 MDHEN and CDR2 SYDVKM come from the germline V gene. The CDR3 runs to 13 residues. With V trimmed by 6 bases and J by 8 bases, 6 bases remained unmatched. For the CDR3, the DNA is TGTGCCAGCAGGCTCAGGGGACAGGACACCATATATTTT. Protein product: CASRLRGQDTIYF.

The CDR3 protein is CSVEGGPLGGYTF. The CDR3 DNA reads TGCAGCGTTGAGGGGGGTCCCCTTGGGGGCTACACCTTC. This chain joins TRBV29-1 and TRBJ1-2; TRBD1 might be the D (5 bases). The CDR3 totals 13 residues. The V gene lost 3 bases and the J gene lost 8 bases, with 16 bases spanning the gap. CDR1 and CDR2 from the germline V gene are SQVTM and ANQGSEA.

The rearrangement links TRBV5-5 to TRBJ1-2; D perhaps matches TRBD1 (6 bases). V lost 0 bases to trimming and J lost 2 bases, with 23 bases between them. The germline gives CDR1 SGHKS, CDR2 YYEKEE (reference sequence). The CDR3 length is 19 residues. CDR3 in amino acids: CASSLVSGGRRDPNYGYTF. CDR3 nucleotide sequence: TGTGCCAGCAGCTTGGTTTCGGGGGGGCGGAGGGACCCAAACTATGGCTACACCTTC.

This clone has only a few counts. The V call is TRBV5-6, the J call TRBJ2-7; TRBD1 might be the D (5 bases). Trimming shortened V by 1 base and J by 9 bases, and 14 bases separated the two germline ends. The CDR3 is 13 residues long. Germline values: CDR1 SGHDT, CDR2 YYEEEE. The CDR3 DNA reads TGTGCCAGCAGCTTGCCGACAGAGGTTGCGCAGTACTTC. It codes for CASSLPTEVAQYF.

The V and J genes are TRBV30 and TRBJ1-5; 9 nucleotides match TRBD1. CDR3 length: 17 residues. The germline V gene has CDR1 GTSNPN and CDR2 SVGIG (reference sequence). J was trimmed by 3 bases and V by 1 base; bases with no gene match: 10. Here the CDR3 DNA reads TGTGCCTGGAGTGGACAACAGGGGGCTGGCCCCAATCAGCCCCAGCATTTT. It specifies CAWSGQQGAGPNQPQHF.

This clone was recorded only once. The chain has TRBV5-8 and TRBJ1-5, with TRBD1 identical over 7 bases. V lost 4 bases, J lost 2 bases, and 18 bases stayed unmatched. Germline assignment: CDR1 SGHTS and CDR2 YDEGEE. The CDR3 totals 19 residues. As DNA, the CDR3 is TGTGCCAGCAGCCCGGAGACAGGGCGGGTTCCGATGGGCAATCAGCCCCAGCATTTT. Translation gives CASSPETGRVPMGNQPQHF.